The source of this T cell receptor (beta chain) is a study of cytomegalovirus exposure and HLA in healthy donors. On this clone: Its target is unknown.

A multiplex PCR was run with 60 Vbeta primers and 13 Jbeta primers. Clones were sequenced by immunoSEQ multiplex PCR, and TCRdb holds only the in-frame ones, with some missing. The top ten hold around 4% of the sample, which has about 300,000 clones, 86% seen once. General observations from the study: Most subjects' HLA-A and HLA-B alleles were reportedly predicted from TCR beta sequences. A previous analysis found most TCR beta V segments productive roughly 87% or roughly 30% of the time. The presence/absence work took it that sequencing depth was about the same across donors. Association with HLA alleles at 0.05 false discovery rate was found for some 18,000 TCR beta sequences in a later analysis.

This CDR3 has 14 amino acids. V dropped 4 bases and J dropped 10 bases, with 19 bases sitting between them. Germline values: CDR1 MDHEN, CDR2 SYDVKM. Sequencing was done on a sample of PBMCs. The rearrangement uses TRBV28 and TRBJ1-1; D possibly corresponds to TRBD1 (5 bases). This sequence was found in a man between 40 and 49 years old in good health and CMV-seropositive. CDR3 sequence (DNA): TGTGCCAGCAGTTATCCCGGCAGGGAAAAAGTAGCTTTCTTT. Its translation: CASSYPGREKVAFF.